This section outlines one TCR beta chain sequence together with its context. This entry is derived from a study of chemoradiotherapy in HPV16-positive cancers. Germline CDR1 is SGHDT and CDR2 is YYEEEE. V was pared by 2 bases and J by 0 bases, with 14 bases between. This CDR3 is 17 amino acids long. Generated by immunoSEQ multiplex PCR, the TCRdb table keeps only in-frame clones and is missing some. The table shows about 2,200 clones, with roughly 69% occurring only once. V is TRBV5-6 and J is TRBJ2-2; D perhaps matches TRBD2 (6 bases). Sequencing was performed on tumor tissue, taken from a patient who underwent chemoradiotherapy. This clonotype was obtained from a human donor with HPV-associated anogenital cancer. Here the CDR3 reads CASSFSPGASNTGELFF. In DNA, the CDR3 is TGTGCCAGCAGCTTTTCCCCGGGAGCGTCGAACACCGGGGAGCTGTTTTTT.